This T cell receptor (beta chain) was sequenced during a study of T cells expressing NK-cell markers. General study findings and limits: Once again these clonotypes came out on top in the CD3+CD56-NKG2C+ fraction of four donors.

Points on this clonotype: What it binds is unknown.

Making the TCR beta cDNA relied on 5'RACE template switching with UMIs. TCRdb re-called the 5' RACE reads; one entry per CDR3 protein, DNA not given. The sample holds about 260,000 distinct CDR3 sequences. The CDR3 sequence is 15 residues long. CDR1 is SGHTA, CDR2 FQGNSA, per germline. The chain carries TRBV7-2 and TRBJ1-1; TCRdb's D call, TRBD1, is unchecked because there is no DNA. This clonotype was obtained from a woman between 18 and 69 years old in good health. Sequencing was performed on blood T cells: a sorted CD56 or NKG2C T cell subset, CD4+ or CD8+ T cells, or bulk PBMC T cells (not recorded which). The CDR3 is CASSSPDRDRTEAFF.